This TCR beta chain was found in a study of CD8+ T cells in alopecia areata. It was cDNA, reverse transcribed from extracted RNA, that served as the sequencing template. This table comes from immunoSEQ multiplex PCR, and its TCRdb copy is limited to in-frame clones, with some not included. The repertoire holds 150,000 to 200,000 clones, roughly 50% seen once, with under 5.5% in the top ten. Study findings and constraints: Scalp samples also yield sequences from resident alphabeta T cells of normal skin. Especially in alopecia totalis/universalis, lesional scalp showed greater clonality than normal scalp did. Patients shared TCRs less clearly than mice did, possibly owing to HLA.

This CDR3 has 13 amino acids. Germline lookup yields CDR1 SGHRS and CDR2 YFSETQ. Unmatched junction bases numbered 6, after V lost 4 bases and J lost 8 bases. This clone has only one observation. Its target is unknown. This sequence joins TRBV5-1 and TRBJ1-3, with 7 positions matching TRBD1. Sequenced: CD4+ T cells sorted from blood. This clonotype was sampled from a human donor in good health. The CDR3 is CASSLGGSDTIYF. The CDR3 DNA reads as TGCGCCAGCAGCCTAGGGGGCTCGGACACCATATATTTT. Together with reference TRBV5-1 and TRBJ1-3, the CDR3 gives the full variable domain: KAGVTQTPRYLIKTRGQQVTLSCSPISGHRSVSWYQQTPGQGLQFLFEYFSETQRNKGNFPGRFSGRQFSNSRSEMNVSTLELGDSALYLCASSLGGSDTIYFGEGSWLTVV.